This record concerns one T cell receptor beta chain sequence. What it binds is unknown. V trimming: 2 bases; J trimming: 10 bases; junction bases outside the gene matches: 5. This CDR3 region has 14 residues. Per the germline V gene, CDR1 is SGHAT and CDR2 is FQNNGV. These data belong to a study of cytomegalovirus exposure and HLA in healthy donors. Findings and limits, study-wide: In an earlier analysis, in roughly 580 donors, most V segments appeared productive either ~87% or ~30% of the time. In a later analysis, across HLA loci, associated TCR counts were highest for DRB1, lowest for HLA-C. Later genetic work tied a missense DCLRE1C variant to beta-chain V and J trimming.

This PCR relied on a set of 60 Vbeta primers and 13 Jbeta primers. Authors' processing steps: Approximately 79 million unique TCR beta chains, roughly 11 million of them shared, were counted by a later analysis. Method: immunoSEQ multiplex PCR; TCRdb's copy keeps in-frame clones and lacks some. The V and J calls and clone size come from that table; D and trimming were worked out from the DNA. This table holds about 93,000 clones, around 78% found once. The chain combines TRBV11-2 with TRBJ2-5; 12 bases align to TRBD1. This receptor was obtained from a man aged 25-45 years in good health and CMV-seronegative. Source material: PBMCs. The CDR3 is CASSLWGTGGVQYF. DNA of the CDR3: TGTGCCAGCAGCTTATGGGGGACAGGGGGCGTCCAGTACTTC.